The rows below give T cell receptor beta chains drawn from one sample of a study of blood T cell repertoires in COVID-19. Clones were read by immunoSEQ multiplex PCR, and TCRdb kept only the in-frame ones, dropping some. The repertoire consists of 90,000 to 110,000 clones, with around 80% occurring once and the leading ten covering more than 4%. Material for sequencing was peripheral blood. The origin of the receptors is a human donor in a cohort sampled during active or convalescent COVID-19. Both conserved end residues are part of each CDR3. The order of the fields is J gene, D gene, V gene, clone size, CDR3 DNA, CDR3 protein. A D gene is named only where the DNA matches it firmly. Only part of the rows carry a size: once, few, many, or a class if the clone is expanded.

TRBJ2-1 - TRBV14 - TGTGCCAGCAGCCAAGATATCCGTTTCCCCTACAATGAGCAGTTCTTC CASSQDIRFPYNEQFF
TRBJ2-5 - TRBV12-5 - TGTGCTAGTGGTTTAGAATTTTCACTCGAGACCCAGTACTTC CASGLEFSLETQYF
TRBJ2-1 TRBD2 TRBV19 - TGTGCCAGTAGAGGGGTCGGGAGGTTCGGTGAGCAGTTCTTC CASRGVGRFGEQFF
TRBJ2-3 - TRBV5-1 - TGCGCCAGCAGCTTCACAGTCACAGATACGCAGTATTTT CASSFTVTDTQYF
TRBJ1-2 - TRBV6-5 once TGTGCCAGCAGTTACTCGATTCCGCTAATCAACTATGGCTACACCTTC CASSYSIPLINYGYTF
TRBJ2-7 - TRBV10-3 few TGTGCCATCAGTGAAAGTATACTCCTTAACGAGCAGTACTTC CAISESILLNEQYF
TRBJ2-2 - TRBV6-5 once TGTGCCAGCAGTAGGACAACGAACACCGGGGAGCTGTTTTTT CASSRTTNTGELFF
TRBJ1-1 TRBD1 TRBV5-6 - TGTGCCAGCAGCTTGGTAATCTGGCGAGATACAGGGGAAACTGAAGCTTTCTTT CASSLVIWRDTGETEAFF
TRBJ1-4 - TRBV19 - TGTGCCAGTAGTAACTATGGACAGCCAACTAATGAAAAACTGTTTTTT CASSNYGQPTNEKLFF
TRBJ2-7 - TRBV2 - TGTGCCAGCAGTGAACAGGGGACCTACGAGCAGTACTTC CASSEQGTYEQYF
TRBJ1-5 - TRBV4-3 - TGCGCCAGCAGCCGCGAGTGGGGCGGCCAGCCCCAGCATTTT CASSREWGGQPQHF
TRBJ1-1 - TRBV7-2 - TGTGCCAGCAGCCCCCAAGGCCCAGGGGTCATGAACACTGAAGCTTTCTTT CASSPQGPGVMNTEAFF
TRBJ2-7 - TRBV23-1 - TGCGCCAGCAGTATTGGACAGACCTACGAGCAGTACTTC CASSIGQTYEQYF
TRBJ1-6 - TRBV9 - TGTGCCAGCAGCGTGAGGTGGATCGGGTCACCCCTCCACTTT CASSVRWIGSPLHF
TRBJ1-2 - TRBV5-1 - TGCGCCAGCAGCTTGGCGGGTCCAGAACTTGGCTACACCTTC CASSLAGPELGYTF
TRBJ2-3 - TRBV7-2 - TGTGCCAGCAGCTTATCCCGGGATACGCAGTATTTT CASSLSRDTQYF
TRBJ2-5 TRBD2 TRBV14 - TGTGCCAGCAGCCAAGCGGCGGCGTTCGGGGGGTTGGCAGAGACCCAGTACTTC CASSQAAAFGGLAETQYF